This T cell receptor (beta chain) was identified during a study of blood T cell repertoires in COVID-19. Study as a whole: There were acute and convalescent COVID-19 samples, and they came from the United States, Italy and Spain. Sources were T cells, B-cell-depleted T cells, or PBMCs; the material itself was cDNA or gDNA.

The CDR3 covers 14 residues. CDR1 is PRHDT, CDR2 FYEKMQ, per germline (reference sequence). Trimming cost V 6 bases and J 6 bases, with 15 bases left between them. Measured with immunoSEQ multiplex PCR; TCRdb has only the in-frame clones, and not every one. The repertoire has around 500,000 clones, 75% to 90% of them found once; the top ten carry under 9.5%. Cohort 3 recovered donors had two negative PCRs, clearance, or symptom resolution. The sequenced sample was PBMCs or T cells enriched from blood (not recorded which). The chain is built from TRBV13 and TRBJ2-4, with a possible D match to TRBD1 (6 bases). This receptor was identified in a woman aged 55 to 70 who had recovered from COVID-19. The CDR3 region has the DNA TGTGCCAGCAGTCCTCCTAGACAGGCAAACATTCAGTACTTC. Residues: CASSPPRQANIQYF.